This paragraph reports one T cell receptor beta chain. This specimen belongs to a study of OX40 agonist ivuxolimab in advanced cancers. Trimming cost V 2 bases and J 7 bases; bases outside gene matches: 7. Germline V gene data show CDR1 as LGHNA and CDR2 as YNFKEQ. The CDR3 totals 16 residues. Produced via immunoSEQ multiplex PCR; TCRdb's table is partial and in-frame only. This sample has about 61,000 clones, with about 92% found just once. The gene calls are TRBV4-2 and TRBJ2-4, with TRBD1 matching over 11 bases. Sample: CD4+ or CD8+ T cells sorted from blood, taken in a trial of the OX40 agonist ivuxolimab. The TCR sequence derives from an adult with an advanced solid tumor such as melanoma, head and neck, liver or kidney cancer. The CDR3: CASSQLTGTGGNIQYF. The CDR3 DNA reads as TGTGCCAGCAGCCAACTAACCGGGACAGGGGGGAACATTCAGTACTTC.